The clone carrying this T cell receptor beta chain was recorded only once. What it recognizes is unknown. The sample originates from a study of cytomegalovirus exposure and HLA in healthy donors. The donors were in the approximately 130-subject validation cohort, distinct from the approximately 700-subject first cohort. The method was immunoSEQ multiplex PCR; TCRdb's version includes in-frame clones alone and lacks a portion of them. The sample shows approximately 100,000 clones, 88% of them seen only once. Whole-study findings and limits: Cytomegalovirus status was reportedly diagnosed by the classifier with high specificity and sensitivity. Most TCR sequences proved rare, with some public TCRs found in many donors.

The CDR3 consists of 14 residues. Germline V gives CDR1 SGHDT, CDR2 YYEEEE. V lost 0 bases and J 0 bases, leaving 4 bases between the germline ends. The clonotype comes from a woman aged 18-29 years in good health and CMV-seropositive. The V gene is TRBV5-6, the J gene TRBJ2-1; no clear D gene. Sequencing was carried out using PBMCs. DNA of the CDR3: TGTGCCAGCAGCTTGGTTCTCTCCTACAATGAGCAGTTCTTC. Residues: CASSLVLSYNEQFF.